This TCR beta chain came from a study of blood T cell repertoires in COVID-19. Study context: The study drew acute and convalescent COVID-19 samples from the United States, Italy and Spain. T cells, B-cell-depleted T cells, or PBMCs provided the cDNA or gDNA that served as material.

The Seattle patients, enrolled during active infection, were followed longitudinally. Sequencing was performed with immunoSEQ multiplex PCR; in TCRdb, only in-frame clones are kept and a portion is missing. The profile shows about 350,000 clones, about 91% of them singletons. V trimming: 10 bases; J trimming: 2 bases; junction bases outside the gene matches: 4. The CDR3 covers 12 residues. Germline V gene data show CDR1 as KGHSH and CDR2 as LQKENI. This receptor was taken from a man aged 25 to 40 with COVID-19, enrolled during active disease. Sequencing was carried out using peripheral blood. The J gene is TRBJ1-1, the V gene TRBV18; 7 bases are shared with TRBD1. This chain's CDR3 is CATRQGNTEAFF. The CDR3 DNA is TGTGCCACACGACAGGGTAACACTGAAGCTTTCTTT.